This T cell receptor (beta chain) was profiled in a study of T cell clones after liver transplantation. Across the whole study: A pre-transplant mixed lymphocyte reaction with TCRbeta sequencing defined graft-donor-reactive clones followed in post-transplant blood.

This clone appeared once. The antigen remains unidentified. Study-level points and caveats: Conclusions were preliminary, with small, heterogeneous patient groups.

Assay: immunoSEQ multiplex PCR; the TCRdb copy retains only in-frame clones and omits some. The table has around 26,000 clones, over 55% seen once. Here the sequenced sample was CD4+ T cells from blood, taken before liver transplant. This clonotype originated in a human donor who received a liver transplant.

The CDR3 DNA reads as TGTGCCAGCAGCCGTACAGGGATCCAAGAGACCCAGTACTTC. Protein sequence: CASSRTGIQETQYF. The chain is built from TRBV7-2 and TRBJ2-5; tentatively, D is TRBD1 (6 bases). V was pared by 5 bases and J by 1 base, with 11 bases between. CDR3 length equals 14 residues. The germline V gene has CDR1 SGHTA and CDR2 FQGNSA.